This T cell receptor (beta chain) was identified in a study of blood T cell repertoires in COVID-19 (dated by TCRdb to the early 2020s). Regarding the complete study: Collaborator samples came from the United States, Italy and Spain and covered acute and convalescent phases of COVID-19. HLA class I and class II types, where available, came from metadata supplied by the sample provider rather than from assay-based typing. The prospective study material was composed of cDNA or gDNA derived from T cells, B-cell-depleted T cells, or PBMCs. Samples were obtained from the ongoing ImmuneRACE study (first 160 participants) and from some 1,300 subjects provided by 6 global collaborators. A de-identified subject ID, COVID-19 status, age in years and sex were almost always included in the sample metadata. The repertoires were released in a freely available public database meant as a resource for research on the immune response to SARS-CoV-2. Subjects who had been exposed to COVID-19, were actively infected with it, or had recovered from it provided the deeply sampled blood TCRbeta repertoires that made up the dataset.

Enrolling through a virtual design, the prospective study's participants ranged in age from roughly 18 to 90 years and lived across 24 United States geographic areas. In the prospective study, participants were assigned to cohorts based on the clinical history participants reported in a screening survey and a study questionnaire. Recovered participants in ImmuneRACE Cohort 3 were defined by two consecutive negative NP/OP PCR tests, clearance by a healthcare professional, or resolution of symptoms. In the prospective study, mobile phlebotomists collected whole blood, serum and a nasopharyngeal or oropharyngeal swab from each participant. Additional blood draws and questionnaires over an approximately 2-month period could optionally be provided by prospective study participants. Before DNA extraction, blood samples from the prospective study were shipped at room temperature or frozen. General findings and caveats noted by the study authors: The amount of clinical and demographic metadata varied by source and participant and was provided uncurated.

TCRbeta CDR3 regions were amplified from genomic DNA by means of the immunoSEQ Assay, a bias-controlled multiplex PCR. Processing in the source paper ran as follows. The number of nucleated cells in each sample was estimated from the amplification of reference gene primers within the assay. To quantify the absolute abundance of each unique TCRbeta CDR3 rearrangement, sequence reads were collapsed and filtered. For each sample, productive Simpson clonality was calculated as the square root of Simpson's diversity index over productive rearrangements. TCRdb's version of the immuneACCESS table is confined to in-frame rearrangements and falls short of the full clone set. An unresolved V gene accounts for under half of the shortfall where checked; the remainder is of unknown origin. V and J calls and clone size are those listed in that table; D and trimming were worked out from the DNA. The sample has about 300,000 clones on record, 75% to 90% of them singletons. About 1.8% of the sample is held by the ten biggest clonotypes.

A note on this clone: No cognate antigen has been identified for it. Qualities for individual bases were not recorded, and no much larger clone is one base off.

Sample: PBMCs or T cells enriched from blood (not recorded which). The sequence derives from a woman aged 40 to 50 who had recovered from COVID-19.

The CDR3 in this case is CASSSGQGIEDTQYF. The bases are TGCGCCAGCAGCTCTGGACAGGGGATTGAGGATACGCAGTATTTT. The chain is assembled from TRBV5-1 and TRBJ2-3, with 9 middle bases fitting TRBD1. Trimming takes 3 bases off V and 6 bases off J; junction bases not matched to a gene: 8. CDR1 and CDR2, per the germline V gene, are SGHRS and YFSETQ. The CDR3 runs 15 amino acids, cysteine and phenylalanine included. Solely the CDR3 DNA is kept, with 45 bases framed from the first base.